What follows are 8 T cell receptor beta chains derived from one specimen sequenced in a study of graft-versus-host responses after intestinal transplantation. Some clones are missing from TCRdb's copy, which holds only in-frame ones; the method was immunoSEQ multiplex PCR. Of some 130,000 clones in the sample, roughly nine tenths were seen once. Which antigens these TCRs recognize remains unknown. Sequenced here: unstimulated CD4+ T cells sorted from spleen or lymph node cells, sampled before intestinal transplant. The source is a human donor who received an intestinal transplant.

The CDR3 reads CASSYSIGSEQFF. For the CDR3, the DNA is TGTGCCAGCAGTTACTCGATTGGTAGTGAGCAGTTCTTC. The rearrangement joins TRBV6-6 to TRBJ2-1; D remains ambiguous. The germline CDR1 and CDR2 sequences are MNHNY and SVGAGI (reference sequence). The length of the CDR3 is 13 residues. Between the trimmed V and J ends, which lost 0 bases and 9 bases, there was a span of 9 bases.

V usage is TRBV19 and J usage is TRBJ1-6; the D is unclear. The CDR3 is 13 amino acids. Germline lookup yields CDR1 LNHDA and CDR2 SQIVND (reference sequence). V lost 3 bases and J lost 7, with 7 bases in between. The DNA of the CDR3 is TGTGCCAGTAGTATCCCAGCCAATTCACCCCTCCACTTT. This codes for CASSIPANSPLHF.

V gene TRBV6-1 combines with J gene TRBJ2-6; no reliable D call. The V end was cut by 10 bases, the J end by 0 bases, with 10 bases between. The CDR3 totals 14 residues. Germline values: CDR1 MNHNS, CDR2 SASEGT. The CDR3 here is CATDGSSGANVLTF. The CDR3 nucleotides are TGTGCCACGGACGGAAGCTCTGGGGCCAACGTCCTGACTTTC.

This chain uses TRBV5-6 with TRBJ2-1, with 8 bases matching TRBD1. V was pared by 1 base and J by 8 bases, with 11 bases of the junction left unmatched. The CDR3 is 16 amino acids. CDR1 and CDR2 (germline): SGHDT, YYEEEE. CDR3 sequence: CASSLLQGAFSYEQFF. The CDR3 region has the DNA TGTGCCAGCAGCTTGCTGCAGGGGGCTTTTTCTTATGAGCAGTTCTTC.

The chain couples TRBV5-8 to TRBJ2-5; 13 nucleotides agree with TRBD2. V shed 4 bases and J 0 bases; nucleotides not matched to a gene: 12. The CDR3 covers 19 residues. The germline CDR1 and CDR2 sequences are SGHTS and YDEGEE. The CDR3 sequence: CASSLGLAGPRGYQETQYF. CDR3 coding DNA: TGTGCCAGCAGCCTGGGACTAGCGGGGCCAAGAGGGTACCAAGAGACCCAGTACTTC.

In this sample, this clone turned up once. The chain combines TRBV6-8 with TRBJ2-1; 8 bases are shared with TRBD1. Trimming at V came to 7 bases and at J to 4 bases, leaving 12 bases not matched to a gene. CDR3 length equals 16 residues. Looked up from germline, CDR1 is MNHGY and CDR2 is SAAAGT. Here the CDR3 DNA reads TGTGCCAGCAAACCGGGACAGGACCCCTATTACAATGAGCAGTTCTTC. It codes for CASKPGQDPYYNEQFF.

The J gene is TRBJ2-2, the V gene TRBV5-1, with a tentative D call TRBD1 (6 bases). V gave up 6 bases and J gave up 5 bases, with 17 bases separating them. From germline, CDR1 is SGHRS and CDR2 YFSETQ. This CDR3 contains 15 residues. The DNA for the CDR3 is TGCGCCAGCACACTTGGGGGCAGGGGAACCGGGGAGCTGTTTTTT. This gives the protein CASTLGGRGTGELFF.

CDR3 coding DNA: TGCGCCAGCAGCCCTCGACAGGGGGGAGAAAAACTGTTTTTT. Amino acid sequence: CASSPRQGGEKLFF. This chain links TRBV4-1 with TRBJ1-4, with 9 bases fitting TRBD1. The length of the CDR3 is 14 residues. Germline CDR1 reads MGHRA; CDR2 reads YSYEKL. V gave up 4 bases and J gave up 8 bases; unmatched junction bases: 5.